This T cell receptor beta chain is from a study of beta chain features in type 1 diabetes. CDR3 size: 17 residues. The J segment lost 0 bases and the V segment lost 6 bases, leaving 10 bases of the junction unmatched. Germline V CDR1 and CDR2: SGHRS, YFSETQ. CD45RO/CCR7/CD25/CD127/CD95/CD27 separated CD4+ naive, central memory, regulatory and stem cell-like memory cells by sorting. In all sorted populations, purity surpassed 98%. Findings of the study overall: cDNA-based reads could over-represent cells with high TCR expression. Researchers caution that PCR might favor shorter templates, equally among patients and controls.

Regarding this clone: What it binds is unknown.

Expressed TCRB transcripts got sequenced, as all isolated RNA was reverse transcribed. Only in-frame clones appear in the TCRdb table, and some are missing; sequencing was by immunoSEQ multiplex PCR. The data contain roughly 330,000 clones, approximately 10% of them singletons. The origin of this receptor is a woman in her twenties or thirties in good health. The source material was naive CD4+ T cells from blood. This chain links TRBV5-1 with TRBJ2-5, with 11 bases matching TRBD2. CDR3 in DNA: TGCGCCAGCAACCACTTGTCTAGCGGGAGGAACCAAGAGACCCAGTACTTC. Translation: CASNHLSSGRNQETQYF. Full variable domain (outside the CDR3, taken from reference TRBV5-1 and TRBJ2-5): KAGVTQTPRYLIKTRGQQVTLSCSPISGHRSVSWYQQTPGQGLQFLFEYFSETQRNKGNFPGRFSGRQFSNSRSEMNVSTLELGDSALYLCASNHLSSGRNQETQYFGPGTRLLVL.